This T cell receptor beta chain was recorded in a study of blood T cell repertoires in COVID-19 (dated by TCRdb to the early 2020s). Describing the broader study: Samples from collaborators originated in the United States, Italy and Spain and spanned both the acute and convalescent phases of COVID-19. Where available, HLA class I and class II types were taken from metadata supplied by the sample provider and were not determined by assay-based typing. Subjects who had been exposed to COVID-19, were actively infected with it, or had recovered from it provided the deeply sampled blood TCRbeta repertoires that made up the dataset. A freely available public database, intended as a resource for researchers studying the immune response to SARS-CoV-2, is where the repertoires were released. Samples were obtained from the ongoing ImmuneRACE study (first 160 participants) and from 1,254 subjects provided by 6 global collaborators. The material from the prospective study consisted of cDNA or gDNA derived from T cells, B-cell-depleted T cells, or PBMCs. A de-identified subject ID, COVID-19 status, age in years and sex were almost always included in the sample metadata.

A remark on this clone: The antigen it recognizes is unknown. Per-nucleotide qualities are absent, and no much larger clonotype sits a single base away.

The junction carries 6 bases between V and J, which are trimmed by 1 base and 6 bases respectively. From the germline V gene (reference sequence), CDR1 is SGHAT and CDR2 is FQDESV. The CDR3 covers 12 residues, taking in both the cysteine and the phenylalanine. The entry retains the CDR3 DNA only, 36 bases that are in frame from base 1. The immunoSEQ Assay, a bias-controlled multiplex PCR, was used to amplify TCRbeta CDR3 regions from genomic DNA. Per the authors' processing: The number of nucleated cells in each sample was estimated from the amplification of reference gene primers within the assay. To quantify the absolute abundance of each unique TCRbeta CDR3 rearrangement, sequence reads were collapsed and filtered. For each sample, productive Simpson clonality was calculated as the square root of Simpson's diversity index over productive rearrangements. This is the immuneACCESS table as TCRdb keeps it, with only in-frame sequences that have V and J called. A part of the clones is gone; compared with another copy, unresolved V genes explain less than half, and the rest is unexplained. V and J calls and clone size come straight from that table; D and trimming were deduced from the DNA. This sample has roughly 310,000 clones in its table, and around nine tenths of those were observed once. Around a tenth of the sample is held by the ten biggest clonotypes.

Participants in the prospective study were enrolled through a virtual design, were aged roughly 18 to 100 years, and lived in 24 United States geographic areas. In the prospective study, cohorts were assigned on the basis of participant-reported clinical history obtained from a screening survey and a study questionnaire. ImmuneRACE Cohort 3 recovered participants were defined by two consecutive negative NP/OP PCR tests, healthcare professional clearance, or symptom resolution. Mobile phlebotomists in the prospective study collected whole blood, serum and a nasopharyngeal or oropharyngeal swab from every participant. Participants in the prospective study had the option to provide additional blood draws and questionnaires over an approximately 2-month period. Prospective study blood samples were shipped either frozen or at room temperature before DNA extraction. What the study reported, not specific to this receptor: The amount of clinical and demographic metadata varied by source and participant and was provided uncurated.

The material sequenced was PBMCs or T cells enriched from blood (not recorded which). This receptor was obtained from a middle-aged woman who had recovered from COVID-19. The chain employs TRBV11-1 and TRBJ1-2; no confident D gene assignment can be made. The bases read TGTGCCAGCAGCTTAGATCGGGATGGCTACACCTTC. Its coded protein is CASSLDRDGYTF. With the portions outside the CDR3 filled from the reference TRBV11-1 and TRBJ1-2 genes, the complete variable region becomes EAEVAQSPRYKITEKSQAVAFWCDPISGHATLYWYRQILGQGPELLVQFQDESVVDDSQLPKDRFSAERLKGVDSTLKIQPAELGDSAMYLCASSLDRDGYTFGSGTRLTVV.